These T cell receptor beta chains were read from a single sample in a study of shared clonotypes between healthy human individuals. Sequenced by immunoSEQ multiplex PCR; TCRdb stores in-frame clones only, minus some. This sample has more than 1,200,000 clones; 97% to 99% occur once, and the top ten carry 0.36%. Sequenced sample: naive CD4+ T cells sorted from blood. All receptors come from a man aged 25 to 40 in good health. Both conserved end residues are part of each CDR3. A D gene is named only where the DNA matches it firmly. The size field is filled for only some rows; it gives once, few, many or a size class.

clone_size	j_call	v_call	cdr3_length	d_call	cdr3_aa	cdr3_nt
once	TRBJ2-7	TRBV9	16	TRBD2	CASSVAASGRTYEQYF	TGTGCCAGCAGCGTAGCGGCTAGCGGGCGAACCTACGAGCAGTACTTC
NA	TRBJ2-7	TRBV5-1	14	TRBD1	CASSLGQGAKKQYF	TGCGCCAGCAGCTTGGGACAGGGGGCTAAGAAGCAGTACTTC
NA	TRBJ2-5	TRBV5-1	16	TRBD2	CASSPPITSGRKTQYF	TGCGCCAGCAGCCCACCTATAACTAGCGGGAGAAAGACCCAGTACTTC
NA	TRBJ2-5	TRBV28	14	NA	CASSSGGVKETQYF	TGTGCCAGCAGTTCCGGGGGAGTTAAAGAGACCCAGTACTTC
NA	TRBJ2-1	TRBV11-1	16	TRBD2	CASSRGLANFYNEQFF	TGTGCCAGCAGCCGAGGACTAGCCAATTTCTACAATGAGCAGTTCTTC
NA	TRBJ2-2	TRBV28	15	NA	CASSLGSPNTGELFF	TGTGCCAGCAGTTTAGGCAGCCCGAACACCGGGGAGCTGTTTTTT
NA	TRBJ2-1	TRBV4-1	16	NA	CASSQDSVGAYNEQFF	TGCGCCAGCAGCCAAGATTCAGTAGGAGCCTACAATGAGCAGTTCTTC
NA	TRBJ2-7	TRBV10-3	13	NA	CAARGGEDEEQYF	TGTGCCGCCCGAGGGGGGGAGGACGAGGAGCAGTACTTC
NA	TRBJ2-7	TRBV28	16	NA	CASSSNGGDSSYEQYF	TGTGCCAGCAGCTCTAATGGCGGGGACAGCTCCTACGAGCAGTACTTC
NA	TRBJ2-1	TRBV7-3	16	TRBD2	CASSSSSGLAYNEQFF	TGTGCCAGCAGCTCGTCTAGCGGCCTCGCCTACAATGAGCAGTTCTTC
once	TRBJ1-4	TRBV5-5	16	NA	CASSLRPQNPNEKLFF	TGTGCCAGCAGCTTACGTCCTCAGAACCCTAATGAAAAACTGTTTTTT
NA	TRBJ2-2	TRBV2	14	NA	CASRLIQGTGELFF	TGTGCCAGCAGGCTCATACAGGGTACCGGGGAGCTGTTTTTT
NA	TRBJ2-2	TRBV5-1	20	NA	CASNSFLRARKRVDTGELFF	TGCGCCAGCAACTCGTTCCTTCGGGCCCGAAAAAGGGTCGACACCGGGGAGCTGTTTTTT
NA	TRBJ2-4	TRBV9	13	NA	CASSVVGSDIQYF	TGTGCCAGCAGCGTAGTGGGTAGCGACATTCAGTACTTC
NA	TRBJ2-5	TRBV7-6	12	NA	CASSPIGGTQYF	TGTGCCAGCAGCCCCATTGGGGGGACCCAGTACTTC
NA	TRBJ1-1	TRBV13	16	NA	CASSLSASLWNTEAFF	TGTGCCAGCAGCTTATCGGCCTCACTCTGGAACACTGAAGCTTTCTTT
NA	TRBJ2-2	TRBV6-1	14	NA	CAGRGAANTGELFF	TGTGCCGGCCGGGGGGCCGCGAACACCGGGGAGCTGTTTTTT
NA	TRBJ2-1	TRBV19	15	NA	CASTSSEQGRIGQFF	TGTGCCAGTACAAGTTCGGAACAGGGCCGCATCGGGCAGTTCTTC